A selection of T cell receptor beta chains follows, all from one sample in a study of CD8 T cells in ankylosing spondylitis. TCRdb re-analysed the 5' RACE reads in MiXCR, keeping a single row per CDR3 protein. The sample records over 700,000 distinct CDR3 sequences, 19% being singletons. The sample consisted of blood, either unsorted or a sorted T cell fraction (not recorded which). The origin of the receptors is a male donor with ankylosing spondylitis. The CDR3 runs from the conserved cysteine through the conserved F or W. D genes are given only for firm matches. Rows may omit the clone size; those that give it use once, few, many or a size class.

j_call d_call v_call clone_size cdr3_nt cdr3_aa
TRBJ2-7 . TRBV5-1 few TGCGCCAGCAGCTTGGACGGACCCCCCCTCGAGCAGTACTTC CASSLDGPPLEQYF
TRBJ2-3 . TRBV7-6 few TGTGCCAGCAGCTTAGGGGGGGACCAGGCAGATACGCAGTATTTT CASSLGGDQADTQYF
TRBJ2-1 TRBD2 TRBV14 . TGTGCCAGCAGCCGAAGAGCGACTAGCGGGAGAGAAGCTAGTTACAATGAGCAGTTCTTC CASSRRATSGREASYNEQFF
TRBJ1-4 . TRBV20-1 few TGCAGTGCTAGAAGACAGCCTAATGAAAAACTGTTTTTT CSARRQPNEKLFF
TRBJ2-1 . TRBV3-1 . TGTGCCAGCAGCCAAGGAGGGGAGGGGGGCTACAATGAGCAGTTCTTC CASSQGGEGGYNEQFF
TRBJ2-2 TRBD1 TRBV20-1 few TGCAGTGCTGCCACAGGGGGCTACGGGGAGCTGTTTTTT CSAATGGYGELFF
TRBJ2-7 TRBD2 TRBV20-1 few TGCAGTGCTAGAGTATATGGGCGGGGGACTAGCTCCTACGAGCAGTACTTC CSARVYGRGTSSYEQYF
TRBJ2-7 . TRBV5-1 many TGCGCCAGCAGCTCCCAGGGGCACGAGCAGTACTTC CASSSQGHEQYF
TRBJ1-1 . TRBV4-3 few TGCGCCAGCAGCCAAGAGACTTCACGTCGGAACACTGAAGCTTTCTTT CASSQETSRRNTEAFF
TRBJ1-1 . TRBV7-9 once TGTGCCAGCGATCCTTTTAGGTTGGCCTATGAAGCTTTCTTT CASDPFRLAYEAFF
TRBJ2-1 TRBD2 TRBV6-1 . TGTGCCAGCAAGGGGGCTAGCGGGAGTCCTAGCGAGCAGTTCTTC CASKGASGSPSEQFF
TRBJ2-3 TRBD2 TRBV7-3 . TGTGCCAGCAGCTTGTTGACTAGCGGGGGGCCAGATACGCAGTATTTT CASSLLTSGGPDTQYF
TRBJ1-1 TRBD1 TRBV6-1 . TGTGCCAGCACCTCAGGGCGGGGACAGGGGATGGGCACTGAAGCTTTCTTT CASTSGRGQGMGTEAFF
TRBJ2-2 TRBD1 TRBV4-3 . TGCGCCAGCAGTTTTACAGGGGACACCGGGGAGCTGTTTTTT CASSFTGDTGELFF
TRBJ2-2 TRBD2 TRBV7-2 . TGTGCCAGCAGCGAGACTAGCGGTCCGGCCGGGGAGCTGTTTTTT CASSETSGPAGELFF
TRBJ2-1 . TRBV29-1 few TGCAGCGTTGAAGATCCTAGTTTGAATGAGCAGTTCTTC CSVEDPSLNEQFF
TRBJ2-1 TRBD1 TRBV7-3 few TGTGCCAGCAGCCAGGGATGGGGACAGGGATCCAATGAGCAGTTCTTC CASSQGWGQGSNEQFF
TRBJ1-6 . TRBV5-6 . TGTGCCAGCAGCTTAACTCCCCAATCACCCCTCCACTTT CASSLTPQSPLHF
TRBJ2-3 . TRBV20-1 . TGCAGTGCTAGAGTGTGGGACCGCACAGATACGCAGTATTTT CSARVWDRTDTQYF
TRBJ2-7 . TRBV9 . TGTGCCAGCAGCCAGGGGGGCAGTGAGATCTACGAGCAGTACTTC CASSQGGSEIYEQYF
TRBJ1-5 . TRBV6-1 . TGTGCCAGCAGTGAAGTAGGTCTGGGAGATCAGCCCCAGCATTTT CASSEVGLGDQPQHF
TRBJ2-1 . TRBV18 few TGTGCCAGCTCACCAGGGGGGAACCGCAATGAGCAGTTCTTC CASSPGGNRNEQFF
TRBJ2-1 . TRBV9 many TGTGCCAGCAGCGTAGACCTCGGACAGAACAATGAGCAGTTCTTC CASSVDLGQNNEQFF
TRBJ2-7 TRBD2 TRBV12-3/TRBV12-4 . TGTGCCAGCAGTTTGTCTGGGAGGGGAGGAGAGCAGTACTTC CASSLSGRGGEQYF
TRBJ2-1 . TRBV7-3 . TGTGCCAGCAGCTTACGTGGGAGGTTGACCTACAATGAGCAGTTCTTC CASSLRGRLTYNEQFF
TRBJ1-4 . TRBV9 . TGTGCCAGCAGCGTAGGGGACATCGCAACTAATGAAAAACTGTTTTTT CASSVGDIATNEKLFF
TRBJ2-1 . TRBV5-1 . TGCGCCAGCAGCCCCACCGACGAGTTCAATGAGCAGTTCTTC CASSPTDEFNEQFF
TRBJ2-3 . TRBV5-1 few TGCGCCAGCAGCTTGGCCGTGTCAAGCCCGGATACGCAGTATTTT CASSLAVSSPDTQYF
TRBJ2-5 TRBD2 TRBV7-2 few TGTGCCAGCAGCTTAAGGGTACTAGCGGGAGAGACCCAGTACTTC CASSLRVLAGETQYF
TRBJ2-3 TRBD2 TRBV20-1 . TGCAGTGCTAACCTTAGACTAGCGGGGGGGTCAGATACGCAGTATTTT CSANLRLAGGSDTQYF
TRBJ2-2 . TRBV4-2 few TGTGCCAGCAGCCAAGCCGGGGTGGGGGGGGAGCTGTTTTTT CASSQAGVGGELFF
TRBJ1-6 . TRBV4-1 many TGCGCCAGCAGCCAAGGAGTTTCACCCCTCCACTTT CASSQGVSPLHF
TRBJ1-6 . TRBV3-1 . TGTGCCAGCAGCCAAGACTCCGGCGGCGGTTCACCCCTCCACTTT CASSQDSGGGSPLHF
TRBJ2-7 TRBD2 TRBV10-3 few TGTGCCATCAGTGATAGCCTAGCGGGGGCCTACGAGCAGTACTTC CAISDSLAGAYEQYF
TRBJ1-1 . TRBV29-1 few TGCAGCGTTCACAAGGGCCCCTACACTGAAGCTTTCTTT CSVHKGPYTEAFF
TRBJ2-1 TRBD2 TRBV11-1 few TGTGCCAGCAGCTTAACCGGACTAGCGGGAACCCCCGGGCATGAGCAGTTCTTC CASSLTGLAGTPGHEQFF
TRBJ2-7 TRBD1 TRBV6-4 . TGTGCCATCGGGACAAGGGACAGCACTTCCTACGAGCAGTACTTC CAIGTRDSTSYEQYF
TRBJ2-2 . TRBV7-9 few TGTGCCAGCAGCTCAGTCGGGGAGCTGTTTTTT CASSSVGELFF
TRBJ1-1 . TRBV29-1 . TGCAGCGCCGAGGGCAGTACTGAAGCTTTCTTT CSAEGSTEAFF
TRBJ1-5 . TRBV6-2/TRBV6-3 . TGTGCCAGCAGCTCTACCTGGGCCCCTGGGGTTAGCAATCAGCCCCAGCATTTT CASSSTWAPGVSNQPQHF
TRBJ1-1 . TRBV6-5 few TGTGCCAGCAGTTACGTGCATGAGAACACTGAAGCTTTCTTT CASSYVHENTEAFF
TRBJ2-2 . TRBV7-9 . TGTGCCAGCAGGATAGCCGGCGGGGAGCTGTTTTTT CASRIAGGELFF
TRBJ2-7 . TRBV2 . TGTGCCAGCAGTGAAGCGCTTCACAGGCCCAGCTTTGGTGAGCAGTACTTC CASSEALHRPSFGEQYF
TRBJ2-1 . TRBV27 few TGTGCCAGCAGTTTATGGCTGGGGAACAATGAGCAGTTCTTC CASSLWLGNNEQFF
TRBJ2-7 . TRBV9 . TGTGCCAGCAGCGTCTCCCCGATGGGGGGCCAATACGAGCAGTACTTC CASSVSPMGGQYEQYF
TRBJ2-1 TRBD2 TRBV7-9 . TGTGCCAGCAGCTGGACTAGCGGGAGCCCATACAATGAGCAGTTCTTC CASSWTSGSPYNEQFF
TRBJ2-2 . TRBV4-2 . TGTGCCAGCAGCCAAGATACTTCCTTCGGGGAGCTGTTTTTT CASSQDTSFGELFF
TRBJ2-3 . TRBV9 few TGTGCCAGTTCCCTGGGGCACGGAGGTACAGATACGCAGTATTTT CASSLGHGGTDTQYF
TRBJ2-2 . TRBV12-3/TRBV12-4 . TGTGCCAGCTGCCTTTGGGGGGGCTACACCGGGGAGCTGTTTTTT CASCLWGGYTGELFF
TRBJ2-2 . TRBV13 . TGTGCCAGCAGCCCCCCTGTGCTAGCAGGCACCGGGGAGCTGTTTTTT CASSPPVLAGTGELFF
TRBJ2-5 . TRBV20-1 few TGCAGTGCTTCTCCTCCGGGACTCAGACAAGAGACCCAGTACTTC CSASPPGLRQETQYF
TRBJ2-7 TRBD2 TRBV5-1 few TGCGCCAGCACGCAGACTAGCGGGTTTCCGTACGAGCAGTACTTC CASTQTSGFPYEQYF
TRBJ2-5 . TRBV20-1 once TGCAGTGCTAGAGCAAAGCCCCGGGAGACCCAGTACTTC CSARAKPRETQYF
TRBJ2-3 . TRBV29-1 few TGCAGCGTTGTAACCCAGATGGTAGCTACGCAGTATTTT CSVVTQMVATQYF
TRBJ2-2 TRBD2 TRBV12-3/TRBV12-4 many TGTGCCAGCAGTTCCCGACTAGCGGGGGCCGGGGAGCTGTTTTTT CASSSRLAGAGELFF
TRBJ2-5 TRBD2 TRBV5-6 few TGTGCCAGCAGCTTGATGGTAGCGGGAGGGGAGACCCAGTACTTC CASSLMVAGGETQYF